A single sample is the source of the 24 T cell receptor beta chains below, sequenced in a study of shared clonotypes between healthy human individuals. Using immunoSEQ multiplex PCR, the repertoire was profiled, and TCRdb retains in-frame clones only, with some absent. Of 2 million to 2.5 million clones listed, just over 90% were seen once; the top ten hold roughly 0.36%. The sequencing input was naive CD4+ T cells from PBMCs. Described subset: CD45RA+ positively selected. The receptors here all came from a man between 18 and 29 years old in good health. Some clones in this sample may be carry-over from other donors' samples.

The rearrangement uses TRBV14 and TRBJ2-2; no firm D call. Trimming stripped 4 bases from V and 12 bases from J, with 12 bases between. The CDR3 is made up of 12 amino acids. The germline gives CDR1 SGHDN, CDR2 FVKESK. Written as DNA, the CDR3 is TGTGCCAGCAGCCGTCAGGACCTTCAGCTGTTTTTT. Protein: CASSRQDLQLFF.

V usage is TRBV7-2 and J usage is TRBJ1-5, with D perhaps matching TRBD1 (5 bases). Germline V CDR1 and CDR2: SGHTA, FQGNSA. Trimming removed 5 bases from V and 6 bases from J, with 23 bases in between. CDR3 length equals 17 residues. CDR3 sequence reads: CASSPRVGGASGQPQHF. CDR3 DNA: TGTGCCAGCAGCCCTAGGGTAGGTGGGGCTTCGGGTCAGCCCCAGCATTTT.

The chain combines TRBV28 with TRBJ2-1; 8 nucleotides match TRBD1. Germline CDR1 reads MDHEN; CDR2 reads SYDVKM. V lost 6 bases to trimming and J lost 8 bases; unmatched junction nucleotides: 12. This CDR3 contains 15 residues. The CDR3 DNA reads as TGTGCCAGCAGAACGGATCGTCAGGGGGCGGATGAGCAGTTCTTC. This codes for CASRTDRQGADEQFF.

V gene TRBV29-1 combines with J gene TRBJ1-1, with TRBD1 matching over 7 bases. This CDR3 has 11 amino acids. CDR1 SQVTM and CDR2 ANQGSEA come from the germline V gene. Trimming at V came to 5 bases and at J to 11 bases, leaving 8 bases not matched to a gene. The CDR3 loop is CSVSQGSSAFF. The CDR3 coding sequence is TGCAGCGTTTCACAGGGGTCGTCTGCTTTCTTT.

The chain uses TRBV28 and TRBJ2-7; D may be TRBD2 (5 bases). CDR1 and CDR2 from the germline V gene are MDHEN and SYDVKM. The CDR3 is made up of 13 amino acids. V was shortened by 3 bases and J by 5 bases, with 11 bases between the two germline ends. The CDR3 protein is CASSFRGFNEQYF. CDR3 bases: TGTGCCAGCAGTTTTCGGGGTTTCAACGAGCAGTACTTC.

V is TRBV28 and J is TRBJ2-1, with D tentatively TRBD2 (6 bases). Trimming cost V 5 bases and J 5 bases, with 19 bases left between them. The CDR3 length is 16 residues. Per germline, CDR1 MDHEN and CDR2 SYDVKM. The CDR3 here is CASSPKEGSFNNEQFF. DNA for the CDR3: TGTGCCAGCAGTCCCAAGGAGGGAAGTTTCAACAATGAGCAGTTCTTC.

The genes are TRBV5-1 and TRBJ1-3, with D unresolved. Trimming stripped 0 bases from V and 7 bases from J, with 14 bases between. The CDR3 is made up of 15 amino acids. The germline CDR1 and CDR2 sequences are SGHRS and YFSETQ. The CDR3 is CASSLAGGSKNTIYF. In DNA, the CDR3 is TGCGCCAGCAGCTTGGCCGGAGGCAGCAAGAACACCATATATTTT. Combining the CDR3 with reference TRBV5-1 and TRBJ1-3 gives the whole variable domain KAGVTQTPRYLIKTRGQQVTLSCSPISGHRSVSWYQQTPGQGLQFLFEYFSETQRNKGNFPGRFSGRQFSNSRSEMNVSTLELGDSALYLCASSLAGGSKNTIYFGEGSWLTVV.

This rearrangement joins TRBV2 to TRBJ2-3; 15 nucleotides agree with TRBD2. The V and J ends lost 6 bases and 5 bases, in that order; junction bases with no gene match: 6. The CDR3 has 16 amino acids. The germline V gene encodes CDR1 SNHLY and CDR2 FYNNEI. CDR3 nucleotides: TGTGCCAGCAGGATAGGACTAGCGGGAGGGGAAGATACGCAGTATTTT. Translating it yields CASRIGLAGGEDTQYF.

This clone was detected only once. The chain links TRBV11-2 to TRBJ2-7; possibly TRBD1 for D (8 bases). The V end was cut by 5 bases, the J end by 2 bases, with 19 bases between. The CDR3 is 16 amino acids. Germline V gene sequence: CDR1 SGHAT, CDR2 FQNNGV. Here the CDR3 reads CASSPGNRGGTYEQYF. The CDR3 coding sequence is TGTGCCAGCAGCCCTGGGAACAGGGGGGGTACCTACGAGCAGTACTTC.

A few counts support this clone. The rearrangement links TRBV5-1 to TRBJ1-1; D ambiguous. V shed 0 bases and J shed 3 bases, with 12 bases lying between them. The CDR3 has 15 residues. Germline CDR1 is SGHRS and CDR2 is YFSETQ. The CDR3 DNA follows: TGCGCCAGCAGCTTGGGAGTGGGAGGCTACACTGAAGCTTTCTTT. Its protein is CASSLGVGGYTEAFF.

This chain connects TRBV7-2 to TRBJ2-5; D ambiguous. The J call is in doubt because the DNA end fits TRBJ2-7 better. The CDR3 sequence is 12 residues long. Germline V gene sequence: CDR1 SGHTA, CDR2 FQGNSA. The CDR3 region has the DNA TGTGCCAGCAGCCAAAGCTCCTACGAGCAGTACTTC. Translating it yields CASSQSSYEQYF.

The V call is TRBV7-2, the J call TRBJ2-5, with 7 bases aligning to TRBD1. Germline lookup yields CDR1 SGHTA and CDR2 FQGNSA. This CDR3 comprises 11 residues. Trimming took 5 bases from V and 9 from J; bases not matched to a gene: 3. The CDR3 DNA follows: TGTGCCAGCAGCGTACAGGGGCCCCAGTACTTC. Amino acid sequence: CASSVQGPQYF.

This chain uses TRBV5-1 with TRBJ2-3; no reliable D call. The germline CDR1 and CDR2 sequences are SGHRS and YFSETQ. V was cut by 2 bases and J by 2 bases, with 12 bases left in between. The CDR3 spans 15 residues. The CDR3 sequence: CASSFSVGNTDTQYF. The CDR3 DNA sequence: TGCGCCAGCAGCTTCTCAGTGGGAAACACAGATACGCAGTATTTT.

The chain carries TRBV7-3 and TRBJ2-5; D gene uncertain. The CDR3 consists of 14 residues. The germline V and J ends were trimmed by 1 base and 3 bases, with 9 bases remaining between them. Germline assignment: CDR1 SGHTA and CDR2 FQGTGA. Here the CDR3 DNA reads TGTGCCAGCAGCTTAAGGTCCACAGAAGAGACCCAGTACTTC. Translating it yields CASSLRSTEETQYF.

The chain couples TRBV30 to TRBJ2-1, with a tentative D call TRBD2 (5 bases). Germline assignment: CDR1 GTSNPN and CDR2 SVGIG (reference sequence). The V and J ends lost 3 bases and 7 bases respectively, with 7 bases between them. CDR3 size: 11 residues. CDR3 loop: CAWRLGNEQFF. CDR3 DNA sequence: TGTGCCTGGAGACTAGGGAATGAGCAGTTCTTC.

The genes are TRBV7-9 and TRBJ2-3; 10 bases fit TRBD1. Germline-derived CDR1 and CDR2 are SEHNR and FQNEAQ (reference sequence). This CDR3 is 15 amino acids long. The junction had 4 bases not matched to a gene; V was cut back by 4 bases and J by 3 bases. The CDR3 region has the DNA TGTGCCAGCAGCTCTTGGGACAGGGGTACAGATACGCAGTATTTT. It is translated as CASSSWDRGTDTQYF.

The CDR3 DNA reads TGTGCCAGCAGCTTAGGACAGGGGCGCGTAGCTAATGAAAAACTGTTTTTT. The encoded protein is CASSLGQGRVANEKLFF. This chain joins TRBV7-8 and TRBJ1-4, with TRBD1 identical over 8 bases. After removal of 1 base from V and 3 bases from J, the junction contained 7 bases not matched to a gene. The germline CDR1 and CDR2 sequences are SGHVS and FQNEAQ. The CDR3 runs to 17 residues.

Here the CDR3 reads CAWSAGVGEKLFF. As DNA, the CDR3 is TGTGCCTGGAGCGCGGGGGTCGGTGAAAAACTGTTTTTT. This chain joins TRBV30 and TRBJ1-4; TRBD1 might be the D (5 bases). The germline V and J ends were trimmed by 3 bases and 7 bases, with 12 bases remaining between them. Germline CDR1 reads GTSNPN; CDR2 reads SVGIG (reference sequence). The CDR3 sequence is 13 residues long.

In DNA form, the CDR3 reads TGTGCCAGCAGCACCGAGGACGTTGCAGATACGCAGTATTTT. It encodes CASSTEDVADTQYF. V usage is TRBV9 and J usage is TRBJ2-3; D not resolved. CDR1 SGDLS and CDR2 YYNGEE come from the germline V gene. This CDR3 region has 14 residues. The V and J ends lost 4 bases and 4 bases respectively, with 13 bases between them.

The gene calls are TRBV6-4 and TRBJ2-3; perhaps TRBD2 as D (6 bases). In germline, CDR1 is MRHNA, CDR2 SNTAGT. The CDR3 sequence is 14 residues long. The V gene lost 6 bases and the J gene lost 1 base, with 11 bases spanning the gap. DNA of the CDR3: TGTGCCAGCAGCTCCTGGGGGGGCACAGATACGCAGTATTTT. It translates to CASSSWGGTDTQYF.

Remarks on this clone: The sample carries other DNA sequences with the same CDR3. The chain joins TRBV6-1 to TRBJ1-4; 9 bases match TRBD1. The V and J ends lost 6 bases and 5 bases, in that order; junction bases with no gene match: 4. The length of the CDR3 is 14 residues. Germline-derived CDR1 and CDR2 are MNHNS and SASEGT. The chain's CDR3 is CASSLDRGNEKLFF. CDR3 bases: TGTGCCAGCAGCTTAGACAGGGGGAATGAAAAACTGTTTTTT.

The chain uses TRBV2 and TRBJ1-5; D uncertain. Germline V gene lookup returns CDR1 SNHLY and CDR2 FYNNEI. Between the trimmed V and J ends, which lost 4 bases and 0 bases, there was a span of 16 bases. The CDR3 has 17 residues. This CDR3 is CASSGPGSRFSNQPQHF. The CDR3 coding sequence is TGTGCCAGCAGTGGACCGGGGTCCCGATTTAGCAATCAGCCCCAGCATTTT. The whole variable domain, remainder taken from reference TRBV2 and TRBJ1-5, is EPEVTQTPSHQVTQMGQEVILRCVPISNHLYFYWYRQILGQKVEFLVSFYNNEISEKSEIFDDQFSVERPDGSNFTLKIRSTKLEDSAMYFCASSGPGSRFSNQPQHFGDGTRLSIL.

The chain uses TRBV27 and TRBJ2-7; D could derive from TRBD1 or TRBD2 (5 bases each). Looked up from germline, CDR1 is MNHEY and CDR2 is SMNVEV (reference sequence). This CDR3 region has 16 residues. Trimming stripped 0 bases from V and 0 bases from J, with 12 bases between. The CDR3, as DNA: TGTGCCAGCAGTTTATCGGGACCGCAGACCTCCTACGAGCAGTACTTC. Its translation: CASSLSGPQTSYEQYF.

This chain links TRBV5-1 with TRBJ2-7; 7 bases fit TRBD2. Germline assignment: CDR1 SGHRS and CDR2 YFSETQ. The V gene end was trimmed by 6 bases and the J gene end by 3 bases; junction bases not matched to a gene: 6. The CDR3 is 13 residues long. In DNA, the CDR3 is TGCGCCAGCACACCCGGGGGGATCTACGAGCAGTACTTC. It yields the protein CASTPGGIYEQYF.